A single sample is the source of the 5 T cell receptor beta chains below, sequenced in a study of blood T cell repertoires in COVID-19. Here immunoSEQ multiplex PCR was the method, and the copy in TCRdb shows in-frame clones only, minus some. The table includes 140,000 to 150,000 clones, more than 65% detected once. Input material: peripheral blood. The receptors originated from a man aged 55 to 69 with acute or convalescent COVID-19.

The V gene is TRBV18, the J gene TRBJ1-3; a possible D gene is TRBD1 (5 bases). The germline V gene encodes CDR1 KGHSH and CDR2 LQKENI. The CDR3 loop spans 15 amino acids. Trimming left V 5 bases short and J 9 bases short, with 20 bases between. The CDR3 loop is CASSSFDSSSSTIYF. CDR3 sequence (DNA): TGTGCCAGCTCATCATTCGACAGCTCCTCTAGCACCATATATTTT.

This clone was seen a handful of times. The chain recombines TRBV5-6 with TRBJ2-7; D possibly corresponds to TRBD2 (6 bases). V was clipped by 3 bases and J by 2 bases, with 9 bases between them. The CDR3 extends over 13 amino acids. In germline, CDR1 is SGHDT, CDR2 YYEEEE. The CDR3 loop is CASSYPGAYEQYF. The CDR3, as DNA: TGTGCCAGCAGCTACCCGGGGGCCTACGAGCAGTACTTC.

J is TRBJ2-1 and V is TRBV3-1 (or the pseudogene TRBV3-2); 9 bases match TRBD1. V gave up 0 bases and J gave up 6 bases; unmatched junction bases: 9. There are 17 residues in the CDR3. Germline loops: CDR1 LGHDT, CDR2 YNNKEL (reference sequence). CDR3 bases: TGTGCCAGCAGCCAAGACGGACAGGGGTTGTCTTCCAATGAGCAGTTCTTC. Translating gives CASSQDGQGLSSNEQFF.

The chain is built from TRBV11-1 and TRBJ2-1, with 11 nucleotides matching TRBD2. CDR1 is SGHAT and CDR2 is FQDESV in the germline V gene (reference sequence). There are 19 residues in the CDR3. The trim removed 0 bases at V and 8 bases at J, leaving 15 bases unmatched. In DNA form, the CDR3 reads TGTGCCAGCAGCTTAGCCGCTGTACTAGCGGGAGCTATGTTTGATGAGCAGTTCTTC. Its protein product is CASSLAAVLAGAMFDEQFF.

This chain links TRBV6-2 or TRBV6-3 with TRBJ2-5; weak D call: TRBD2 (5 bases). The V gene's germline CDR1 is MNHEY and CDR2 SVGEGT. Trimming stripped 0 bases from V and 4 bases from J, with 21 bases between. CDR3 size: 18 residues. The CDR3 DNA sequence: TGTGCCAGCAGTTACTCGAGGAGCTCCGCTAGCTCGGGAGAGACCCAGTACTTC. As protein: CASSYSRSSASSGETQYF.